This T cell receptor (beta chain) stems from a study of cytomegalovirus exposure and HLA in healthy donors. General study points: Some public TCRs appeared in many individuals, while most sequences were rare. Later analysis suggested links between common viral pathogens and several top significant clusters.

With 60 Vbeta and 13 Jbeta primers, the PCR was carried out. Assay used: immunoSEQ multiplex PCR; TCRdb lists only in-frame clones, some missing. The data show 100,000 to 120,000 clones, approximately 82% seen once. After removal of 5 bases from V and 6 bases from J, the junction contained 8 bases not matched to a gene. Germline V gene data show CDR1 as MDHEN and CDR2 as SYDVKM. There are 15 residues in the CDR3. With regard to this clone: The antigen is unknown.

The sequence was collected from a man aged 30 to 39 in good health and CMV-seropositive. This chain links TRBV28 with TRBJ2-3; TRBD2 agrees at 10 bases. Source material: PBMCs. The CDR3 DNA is TGTGCCAGCAGTCCGAGCGGGGGGGCCGGGGATACGCAGTATTTT. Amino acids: CASSPSGGAGDTQYF.